Listed below are T cell receptor beta chains from one sample, sequenced in a study of blood T cell repertoires in COVID-19. Profiling relied on immunoSEQ multiplex PCR, and the TCRdb table lists in-frame clones only, not all of them. The data show about 480,000 clones, 75% to 90% seen once. Sequenced sample: peripheral blood. The receptors derive from a man between 18 and 35 years old with COVID-19, enrolled during active disease. Both conserved end residues are part of each CDR3. A D gene is named only where the DNA matches it firmly. Size is stated for part of the rows, as once, few or many counts, or as a class when the clone is expanded.

clone size	V gene	J gene	D gene	CDR3 DNA	CDR3 protein
NA	TRBV30	TRBJ2-1	TRBD2	TGTGCCTGGAGTCTAGCGGGAGGGACCAATGAGCAGTTCTTC	CAWSLAGGTNEQFF
NA	TRBV2	TRBJ2-1	TRBD2	TGTGCCAGCAGTGGACTAGCGGGAGCGTGGAATGAGCAGTTCTTC	CASSGLAGAWNEQFF
NA	TRBV6-5	TRBJ2-5	NA	TGTGCCAGCAGTCCCCTGGACAGAAAGGAAGAGACCCAGTACTTC	CASSPLDRKEETQYF
NA	TRBV6-4	TRBJ2-3	TRBD2	TGTGCCAGCAGTGACACTGCCGAGCGGGGGGGCCCAGATACGCAGTATTTT	CASSDTAERGGPDTQYF
NA	TRBV5-1	TRBJ2-5	TRBD1	TGCGCCAGCAGCCTCGGGACAGGCCTGTACCAAGAGACCCAGTACTTC	CASSLGTGLYQETQYF
NA	TRBV28	TRBJ2-1	TRBD2	TGTGCCAGCACCAGAGCGGGGAGCTCCTACAATGAGCAGTTCTTC	CASTRAGSSYNEQFF
NA	TRBV2	TRBJ2-7	NA	TGTGCCAGTACAACCTCCTACGAGCAGTACTTC	CASTTSYEQYF
NA	TRBV10-3	TRBJ1-3	NA	TGTGCCATCAGTGAGTCGACTCCGGGGGGTACCTCTGGAAACACCATATATTTT	CAISESTPGGTSGNTIYF
NA	TRBV27	TRBJ1-5	NA	TGTGCCAGCAGAGCCTGGGCGTCAGGGTTGGCGCCCCAGCATTTT	CASRAWASGLAPQHF
NA	TRBV5-1	TRBJ1-5	NA	TGCGCCAGCAGCTTGGCCGGGATTAGCAATCAGCCCCAGCATTTT	CASSLAGISNQPQHF
once	TRBV3-1/TRBV3-2	TRBJ1-3	NA	TGTGCCAGCAGCGTAAATTCTGGAAACACCATATATTTT	CASSVNSGNTIYF
NA	TRBV4-1	TRBJ2-7	NA	TGCGCCAGCAGCCTTGCTGAGGCCCAGGGCTACGAGCAGTACTTC	CASSLAEAQGYEQYF
once	TRBV5-1	TRBJ2-3	TRBD1	TGCGCCAGCAGCCCTGGGACAGGACAAGATACGCAGTATTTT	CASSPGTGQDTQYF
NA	TRBV29-1	TRBJ1-1	NA	TGCAGCGGTGACACAACGAACACTGAAGCTTTCTTT	CSGDTTNTEAFF
NA	TRBV7-9	TRBJ2-7	TRBD2	TGTGCCAGCAGCCTAACTAGCGGGAACCCCTACGAGCAGTACTTC	CASSLTSGNPYEQYF
NA	TRBV2	TRBJ2-7	NA	TGTGCCAGCAGTGAATCAGGCTCCTTTGGGTACGAGCAGTACTTC	CASSESGSFGYEQYF
NA	TRBV6-4	TRBJ2-5	NA	TGTGCCAGCAGTGACTTAAGACTAGTGGAATTTGAGACCCAGTACTTC	CASSDLRLVEFETQYF
NA	TRBV18	TRBJ1-2	NA	TGTGCCAGCTCGGACAACGGGGGGAATGGCTACACCTTC	CASSDNGGNGYTF
NA	TRBV7-9	TRBJ1-2	NA	TGTGCCAGCAGCTTCGTTACAGGGCCTGGCTACACCTTC	CASSFVTGPGYTF
NA	TRBV13	TRBJ2-4	TRBD1	TGTGCCAGCAGCCCAACAGGGGTGCGGAACATTCAGTACTTC	CASSPTGVRNIQYF
NA	TRBV7-8	TRBJ2-3	TRBD1	TGTGCCAGCAGCCCCGGGACAGGGGATACGCAGTATTTT	CASSPGTGDTQYF
NA	TRBV5-8	TRBJ1-6	NA	TGTGCCAGCAGCTTGTACGGTCGATCCCTCCACTTT	CASSLYGRSLHF
NA	TRBV6-5	TRBJ1-2	TRBD1	TGTGCCAGCACAGGGGGTTCGGGCGGCTACACCTTC	CASTGGSGGYTF
once	TRBV6-2/TRBV6-3	TRBJ1-4	NA	TGTGCCAGCAGTCAGAGGGTTTCGGAAAAACTGTTTTTT	CASSQRVSEKLFF
NA	TRBV2	TRBJ2-2	NA	TGTGCCAGCACCCTCGGGACCGGGGAGCTGTTTTTT	CASTLGTGELFF
NA	TRBV19	TRBJ2-1	TRBD2	TGTGCCAGTACCAAAAGGACTAGCGGTACGGGCGAGCAGTTCTTC	CASTKRTSGTGEQFF
NA	TRBV7-9	TRBJ1-4	NA	TGTGCCAGTTCCCGAGGTACAAGCGAAAAACTGTTTTTT	CASSRGTSEKLFF
NA	TRBV24-1	TRBJ2-3	NA	TGTGCCACCAGTACATCCACGCCCACAGATACGCAGTATTTT	CATSTSTPTDTQYF
NA	TRBV12-3/TRBV12-4	TRBJ2-7	TRBD1	TGTGCCAGCAGTCACGACAGGGCTTACGAGCAGTACTTC	CASSHDRAYEQYF
once	TRBV29-1	TRBJ2-3	TRBD2	TGCAGCGCGAGCGGGAGATTAGTAGATACGCAGTATTTT	CSASGRLVDTQYF
NA	TRBV6-4	TRBJ2-7	NA	TGTGCCAGCACCCCCCGACACGTTCCCTACGAGCAGTACTTC	CASTPRHVPYEQYF
NA	TRBV4-1	TRBJ2-3	TRBD2	TGCGCCAGCAGCCAAGATTGGGGGGAGGGCCTGGCAGATACGCAGTATTTT	CASSQDWGEGLADTQYF
NA	TRBV9	TRBJ2-3	NA	TGTGCCAGCCTGACCCCAAGGTGGGGGGGCATCCTCACAGATACGCAGTATTTT	CASLTPRWGGILTDTQYF
once	TRBV5-6	TRBJ2-7	TRBD1	TGTGCCAGCAGCTGGGGGACAGGGGGCAACGAGCAGTACTTC	CASSWGTGGNEQYF
NA	TRBV2	TRBJ2-7	NA	TGTGCCAGCAGTGAATCAGGGTTGGAGTACGAGCAGTACTTC	CASSESGLEYEQYF
NA	TRBV5-1	TRBJ2-3	TRBD1	TGCGCCACCTCCCATGGGACAGGTCAAGATACGCAGTATTTT	CATSHGTGQDTQYF
NA	TRBV7-2	TRBJ2-2	NA	TGTGCCAGCAGCTTGATCGTGACAGGGGAGGGCACCGGGGAGCTGTTTTTT	CASSLIVTGEGTGELFF
NA	TRBV6-1	TRBJ2-2	TRBD1	TGTGCCAGCAGTGAAGGAACAATGAGGACAGGGGGCTTCACCGGGGAGCTGTTTTTT	CASSEGTMRTGGFTGELFF
NA	TRBV19	TRBJ2-1	TRBD2	TGTGCCAGTAGTCCTAGCGGGAGCGCCTACAATGAGCAGTTCTTC	CASSPSGSAYNEQFF
NA	TRBV9	TRBJ2-3	NA	TGTGCCAGCAGCGTAGGAGTCGTCACAGATACGCAGTATTTT	CASSVGVVTDTQYF
NA	TRBV5-5	TRBJ2-5	NA	TGTGCCAGCAGCTGGGGTGGGATTCAGGGGCAAGAGACCCAGTACTTC	CASSWGGIQGQETQYF
NA	TRBV19	TRBJ1-1	TRBD1	TGTGCCACTGGGACAGGGAACACTGAAGCTTTCTTT	CATGTGNTEAFF
NA	TRBV9	TRBJ1-6	NA	TGTGCCAGCAGCGTAGGATCGGGGGAGTATAATTCACCCCTCCACTTT	CASSVGSGEYNSPLHF